The clone carrying this T cell receptor beta chain occurred a few times. What it recognizes is unknown. These data are taken from a study of T cells after yellow fever vaccination. This CDR3 contains 15 residues. The V gene's germline CDR1 is LGHNA and CDR2 YSLEER. V shed 3 bases and J 3 bases; nucleotides not matched to a gene: 7. Findings of the study overall: There was a small share of clonotypes that showed up in both the CD4 and CD8 compartments.

From the 5' RACE reads, TCRdb called clonotypes with MiXCR, one entry per CDR3 protein. This table has 250,000 to 350,000 distinct CDR3 sequences, roughly 4.3% appearing once. The clonotype comes from a man aged 18 to 29 who received the YFV17D yellow fever vaccine. The specimen comprised PBMCs, sampled 15 days after the yellow fever booster vaccination. The V and J genes are TRBV4-3 and TRBJ2-7; 8 nucleotides match TRBD1. This CDR3 reads CASSQTGAMGYEQYF. The CDR3 DNA sequence: TGCGCCAGCAGCCAGACAGGGGCGATGGGCTACGAGCAGTACTTC.